This T cell receptor beta chain was identified during a study of PD-L1 blockade in urothelial cancer. Whole-study findings and limits: Durable benefit accompanied greater 3-week expansion of tumor-associated blood clones.

The time point: peripheral blood 6 weeks after treatment start. The V and J ends lost 5 bases and 6 bases respectively, with 18 bases between them. Germline V gives CDR1 SEHNR, CDR2 FQNEAQ (reference sequence). The CDR3 runs to 15 residues. Remarks on this clone: Its specificity is not known.

Sequencing was performed with immunoSEQ multiplex PCR; in TCRdb, only in-frame clones are kept and a portion is missing. Found here are roughly 29,000 clones, under 90% of them singletons; the top ten hold approximately 3.1%. The chain has TRBV7-9 and TRBJ2-3, with D perhaps matching TRBD2 (7 bases). The clonotype comes from a man aged 70 or older with urothelial cancer. Sequenced here: PBMCs, sampled around atezolizumab (anti-PD-L1) treatment. Here the CDR3 DNA reads TGTGCCAGCAGCAGGGGGGGCGGGAGCCCGGATACGCAGTATTTT. This gives the protein CASSRGGGSPDTQYF.